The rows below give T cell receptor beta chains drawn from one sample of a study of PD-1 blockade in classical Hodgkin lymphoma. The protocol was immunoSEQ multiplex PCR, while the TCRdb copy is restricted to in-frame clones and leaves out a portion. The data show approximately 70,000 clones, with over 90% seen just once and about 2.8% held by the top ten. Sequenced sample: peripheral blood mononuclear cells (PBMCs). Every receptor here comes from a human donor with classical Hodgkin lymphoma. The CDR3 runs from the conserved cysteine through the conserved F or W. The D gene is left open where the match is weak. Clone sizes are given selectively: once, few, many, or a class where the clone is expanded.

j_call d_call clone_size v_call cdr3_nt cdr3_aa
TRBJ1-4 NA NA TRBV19 TGTGCCAGTAGTATGGGATTAGGGGGGCTTTTGGTATCTGAAAAACTGTTTTTT CASSMGLGGLLVSEKLFF
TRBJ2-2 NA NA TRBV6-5 TGTGCCAGCAGTTTCGTCGGGATTCACACCGGGGAGCTGTTTTTT CASSFVGIHTGELFF
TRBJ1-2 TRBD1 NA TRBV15 TGTGCCACCAGCAGAGGGACAGGGGATTATGGCTACACCTTC CATSRGTGDYGYTF
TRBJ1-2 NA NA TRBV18 TGTGCCAGCTCACCAATTGAGGGCTATGGCTACACCTTC CASSPIEGYGYTF
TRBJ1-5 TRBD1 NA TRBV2 TGTGCCAGCAGTTCGGACAGGCGCAATCAGCCCCAGCATTTT CASSSDRRNQPQHF
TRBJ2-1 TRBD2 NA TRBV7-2 TGTGCCAGCAGCTTAGGACTAGCGGATTACAATGAGCAGTTCTTC CASSLGLADYNEQFF
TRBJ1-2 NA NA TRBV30 TGTGCCTGGGTAGACAGGACCTATGGCTACACCTTC CAWVDRTYGYTF
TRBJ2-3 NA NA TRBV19 TGTGCCAGTAGTATTCTTGATACGCAGTATTTT CASSILDTQYF
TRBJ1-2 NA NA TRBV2 TGTGCCAGCCAACTACAGGGTTATGGCTACACCTTC CASQLQGYGYTF
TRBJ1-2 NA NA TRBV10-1 TGCGCCAGCAGTGAGTCTGGGCTATCAGGAGCCTCGGAGTGGGGAGGCTACACCTTC CASSESGLSGASEWGGYTF
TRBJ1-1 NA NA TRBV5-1 TGCGCCAGCAGCTTAGGGCAGGGGTACACTGAAGCTTTCTTT CASSLGQGYTEAFF
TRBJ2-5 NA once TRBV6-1 TGTGCCAGCAGTATCCTAGGGCAAGAGACCCAGTACTTC CASSILGQETQYF
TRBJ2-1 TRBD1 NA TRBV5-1 TGCGCCAGCAGGATCCGCGGACAGGGGGCCGGTGAGCAGTTCTTC CASRIRGQGAGEQFF
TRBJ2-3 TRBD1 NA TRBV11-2 TGTGCCAGCAGCAAAACAGGGGGCGCGACAGATACGCAGTATTTT CASSKTGGATDTQYF
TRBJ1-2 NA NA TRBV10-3 TGTGCCATCTACGACAGTCTATATGGCTACACCTTC CAIYDSLYGYTF
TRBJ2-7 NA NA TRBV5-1 TGCGCCAGCAGCGTCCGGGACGGACAAGAGCAGTACTTC CASSVRDGQEQYF
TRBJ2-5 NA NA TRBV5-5 TGTGCCAGCAGTCGACCAGGAGAAGAGACCCAGTACTTC CASSRPGEETQYF
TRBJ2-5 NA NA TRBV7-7 TGTGCCAGCAGCTTAGATTCGGGGATGGAGACCCAGTACTTC CASSLDSGMETQYF
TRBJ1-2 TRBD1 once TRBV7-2 TGTGCCAGCAGCTTAGGTTCGGGGGCAGGGGGCGAAGGCTACACCTTC CASSLGSGAGGEGYTF
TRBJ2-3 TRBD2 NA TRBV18 TGTGCCAGCTCACCAAGGAAAGCGGGAATCACAGATACGCAGTATTTT CASSPRKAGITDTQYF
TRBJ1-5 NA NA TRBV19 TGTGCCAGTAGTACTGACAGAGGCAATCAGCCCCAGCATTTT CASSTDRGNQPQHF
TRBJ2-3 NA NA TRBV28 TGTGCCAGCAGTCCCAGCCAAGTATCAGATACGCAGTATTTT CASSPSQVSDTQYF
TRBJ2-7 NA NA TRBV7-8 TGTGCCAGCAAGCCTAGGGGGCGGGAGCTCTACGAGCAGTACTTC CASKPRGRELYEQYF
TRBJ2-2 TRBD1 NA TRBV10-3 TGTGCCATCACGCACAGGGGCAGCACCGGGGAGCTGTTTTTT CAITHRGSTGELFF
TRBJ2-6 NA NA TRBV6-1 TGTGCCAGCAGTGAAACCAACTCTGGGGCCAACGTCCTGACTTTC CASSETNSGANVLTF
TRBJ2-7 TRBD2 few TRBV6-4 TGTGCCAGTGCGGGGCTAGCGGGAGGTACCTACGAGCAGTACTTC CASAGLAGGTYEQYF
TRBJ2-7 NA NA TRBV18 TGTGCCAGCTCACCACCTAGTAGGAGCTCCTACGAGCAGTACTTC CASSPPSRSSYEQYF
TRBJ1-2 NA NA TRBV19 TGTGCCAGTAGTCCGGGCCGGGGGGGCTATGGCTACACCTTC CASSPGRGGYGYTF
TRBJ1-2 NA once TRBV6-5 TGTGCCAGCAGTTACTCAGGGGCTAACTATGGCTACACCTTC CASSYSGANYGYTF
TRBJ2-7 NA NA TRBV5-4 TGTGCCAGCAGCTTGGGACAGGCGAAAAACGAGCAGTACTTC CASSLGQAKNEQYF
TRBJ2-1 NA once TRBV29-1 TGCAGCGTTGACTTCCACAATGAGCAGTTCTTC CSVDFHNEQFF
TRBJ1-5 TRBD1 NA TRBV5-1 TGCGCCAGCAGCCCGGGACAGGGGTATCAGCCCCAGCATTTT CASSPGQGYQPQHF
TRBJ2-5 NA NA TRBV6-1 TGTGCCAGCAGTGATCGGGGGGCTCGGGAGACCCAGTACTTC CASSDRGARETQYF
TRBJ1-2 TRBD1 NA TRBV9 TGTGCCAGCAGCGTAGAGACAGGGAACTATGGCTACACCTTC CASSVETGNYGYTF
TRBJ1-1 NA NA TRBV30 TGTGCCTGGAGTTATGTCGACACTGAAGCTTTCTTT CAWSYVDTEAFF
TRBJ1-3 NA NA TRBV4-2 TGTGCCAGCAGCCGGGTGGACGCCTCTGGAAACACCATATATTTT CASSRVDASGNTIYF
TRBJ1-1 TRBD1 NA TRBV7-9 TGTGCCAGCACCCGGGACAGCCAAGGGACTGAAGCTTTCTTT CASTRDSQGTEAFF
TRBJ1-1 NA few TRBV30 TGTGCCTGGACGCTGAACACTGAAGCTTTCTTT CAWTLNTEAFF
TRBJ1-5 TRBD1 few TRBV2 TGTGCCAGCAGTGGATCGACAGGGAAGGGGCAGCCCCAGCATTTT CASSGSTGKGQPQHF
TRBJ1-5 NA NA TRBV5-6 TGTGCCAGCAGCTTGGGAGGGACGGCAACAAATCAGCCCCAGCATTTT CASSLGGTATNQPQHF
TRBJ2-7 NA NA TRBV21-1 TGTGCCAGCAGCAAAAGAGGCCCCGCAGGGGACTACGAGCAGTACTTC CASSKRGPAGDYEQYF
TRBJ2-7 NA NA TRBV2 TGTGCCAGCAGTGAAGGGGCAGTTGGGTCCTACTTC CASSEGAVGSYF
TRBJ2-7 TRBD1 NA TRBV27 TGTGCCAGCAGTTTACAGGGGGTCAACGAGCAGTACTTC CASSLQGVNEQYF
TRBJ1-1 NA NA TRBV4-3 TGCGCCAGCAGCCAAGATAATGGGGTAAGGCAAGCTTTCTTT CASSQDNGVRQAFF
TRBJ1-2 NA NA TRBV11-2 TGTGCCAGCAGCCCCTGGGCCCGAGCTAACTATGGCTACACCTTC CASSPWARANYGYTF
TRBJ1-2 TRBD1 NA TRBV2 TGTGCCAGCAGGAGACCCGGCAGGGGGAACTATGGCTACACCTTC CASRRPGRGNYGYTF
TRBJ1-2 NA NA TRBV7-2 TGTGCCAGCAGCCCACACCTCCGGGGGGCGGGTGGCTACACCTTC CASSPHLRGAGGYTF
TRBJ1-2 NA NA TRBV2 TGTGCCAGCAGTGAAGCCCTCGGTGGCGACTATGGCTACACCTTC CASSEALGGDYGYTF
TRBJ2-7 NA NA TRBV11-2 TGTGCCAGCAGGGGCAGGTCCCCCTACGAGCAGTACTTC CASRGRSPYEQYF
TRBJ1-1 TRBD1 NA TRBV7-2 TGTGCCAGCGGCTACAGGGGTCAGGGGACTGAAGCTTTCTTT CASGYRGQGTEAFF
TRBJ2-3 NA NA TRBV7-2 TGTGCCAGCAGCGTTAGCGGTTACCGCGGAGGTACGCAGTATTTT CASSVSGYRGGTQYF
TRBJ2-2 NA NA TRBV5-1 TGCGCCAGCCAGACCCGTACAGGGAGCACCGGGGAGCTGTTTTTT CASQTRTGSTGELFF
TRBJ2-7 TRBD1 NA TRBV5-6 TGTGCCAGCACCTCCCCGGGACAGGGGGTCTACGAGCAGTACTTC CASTSPGQGVYEQYF
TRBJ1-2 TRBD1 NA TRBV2 TGTGACTCCCGGGACAGAGCTAACTATGGCTACACCTTC CDSRDRANYGYTF
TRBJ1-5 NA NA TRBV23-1 TGCGCCAGCAGTCAATCGGGAAACAAAGGGATACCCCAGCATTTT CASSQSGNKGIPQHF
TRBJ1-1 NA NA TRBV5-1 TGCGCCAGCAGCTTGGGGTCTTGGGGAAGTCCTGAAGCTTTCTTT CASSLGSWGSPEAFF
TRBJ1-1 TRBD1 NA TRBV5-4 TGTGCCAGCAGCTTGGGGGACAGGTCCAACACTGAAGCTTTCTTT CASSLGDRSNTEAFF
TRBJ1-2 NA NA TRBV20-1 TGCAGTGCTTGGACGGACGTAGGCTACACCTTC CSAWTDVGYTF
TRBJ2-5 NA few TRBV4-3 TGCGCCAGCAGCCAATCGGGCGGGGCGCAAGAGACCCAGTACTTC CASSQSGGAQETQYF
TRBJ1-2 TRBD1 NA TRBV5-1 TGCGCCAGCAGCTTCACGGGACAGGGCGAAGGCTACACCTTC CASSFTGQGEGYTF